These 11 T cell receptor beta chains were sequenced from one sample in a study of T cells expressing NK-cell markers. TCRdb reprocessed the 5' RACE reads; each CDR3 protein has one entry and no DNA is given. The sample data list about 460,000 distinct CDR3 sequences. Sequenced: blood T cells: a sorted CD56 or NKG2C T cell subset, CD4+ or CD8+ T cells, or bulk PBMC T cells (not recorded which). The receptor set was obtained from a woman in her 50s in good health.

CDR3 in amino acids: CASSFQGFSYNEQFF. V is TRBV3-1 and J is TRBJ2-1; as DNA is missing, the TRBD1 call by TCRdb cannot be tested. The CDR3 is made up of 15 amino acids. Germline V gives CDR1 LGHDT, CDR2 YNNKEL (reference sequence).

This chain links TRBV28 with TRBJ2-1; TCRdb's D call, TRBD1, is unchecked because there is no DNA. The CDR3 sequence is 15 residues long. Per germline, CDR1 MDHEN and CDR2 SYDVKM. The CDR3 loop reads CASRGGGTGNNEQFF.

This chain links TRBV25-1 with TRBJ1-2; TCRdb's D call, TRBD1, is unchecked because there is no DNA. This CDR3 is 13 amino acids long. Germline V gene data show CDR1 as MGHDK and CDR2 as SYGVNS. The CDR3 region is CASSGRDIGGYTF.

The chain links TRBV12-3 or TRBV12-4 to TRBJ2-3. The CDR3 contains 12 residues. Here the CDR3 reads CASSSHTDTQYF.

The gene calls are TRBV5-1 and TRBJ2-1; the TCRdb call, TRBD2, lacks DNA for checking. The CDR3 runs to 16 residues. Per the germline V gene, CDR1 is SGHRS and CDR2 is YFSETQ. This chain's CDR3 is CASSPGLAGVGGEQFF. The complete variable domain, with remaining parts taken from reference TRBV5-1 and TRBJ2-1, reads KAGVTQTPRYLIKTRGQQVTLSCSPISGHRSVSWYQQTPGQGLQFLFEYFSETQRNKGNFPGRFSGRQFSNSRSEMNVSTLELGDSALYLCASSPGLAGVGGEQFFGPGTRLTVL.

The V gene is TRBV7-3, the J gene TRBJ2-5; TCRdb names TRBD1, which stays unverified in the absence of DNA. In germline, CDR1 is SGHTA, CDR2 FQGTGA. This CDR3 spans 14 amino acids. The CDR3 here is CASSLSGQGETQYF.

The rearrangement joins TRBV7-3 to TRBJ2-1; absent DNA, TCRdb's TRBD2 call cannot be checked. The CDR3 has 15 amino acids. Germline CDR1 is SGHTA and CDR2 is FQGTGA. The CDR3 here is CASSFQAGGYNEQFF.

This rearrangement joins TRBV27 to TRBJ2-7; TCRdb calls TRBD2, which cannot be checked without DNA. Germline CDR1 is MNHEY and CDR2 is SMNVEV (reference sequence). This CDR3 has 14 amino acids. CDR3 region: CASSASIGPYEQYF.

The J gene is TRBJ2-5, the V gene TRBV5-1; no DNA is available, so the TRBD1 call from TCRdb remains unchecked. CDR3 length: 16 residues. The V gene's germline CDR1 is SGHRS and CDR2 YFSETQ. CDR3 residues: CASTGQGELLVETQYF.

This chain links TRBV12-3 or TRBV12-4 with TRBJ2-5; TCRdb's D call, TRBD1, is unchecked because there is no DNA. This CDR3 has 11 amino acids. The chain's CDR3 is CASSPGGRQYF.

V is TRBV24-1 and J is TRBJ2-3; the D call of TRBD2 rests on TCRdb alone, since no DNA is present to check it. The germline V gene has CDR1 KGHDR and CDR2 SFDVKD. The CDR3 is made up of 15 amino acids. CDR3 sequence: CATSLEGPQGDTQYF.